This T cell receptor (beta chain) was observed in a study of cytomegalovirus exposure and HLA in healthy donors. General study findings and limits: Accurate HLA-A and HLA-B prediction from TCR beta sequences was reported for most subjects. A previous analysis found most TCR beta V segments productive roughly 90% or roughly 30% of the time.

As regards this clone: Antigen specificity is unknown.

V shed 2 bases and J 9 bases; nucleotides not matched to a gene: 8. The CDR3 extends over 15 amino acids. Looked up from germline, CDR1 is MNHEY and CDR2 is SVGAGI. In the PCR, 60 Vbeta and 13 Jbeta primers were used. Method: immunoSEQ multiplex PCR; TCRdb's copy keeps in-frame clones and lacks some. Of about 280,000 clones listed, roughly 90% are singletons. This chain joins TRBV6-5 and TRBJ2-1, with 9 bases lining up with TRBD1. This TCR derives from a woman aged 18-30 years in good health and CMV-seronegative. Sequenced sample: PBMCs. CDR3 nucleotide sequence: TGTGCCAGCAGTTACCGCACAGGGGGCATATTTGAGCAGTTCTTC. Amino acids: CASSYRTGGIFEQFF.